The next 20 T cell receptor beta chains were all read from a single sample in a study of cytomegalovirus exposure and HLA in healthy donors. Amplification used 60 Vbeta primers and 13 Jbeta primers. The repertoire was sequenced with immunoSEQ multiplex PCR; TCRdb's copy has only in-frame clones and lacks some. In the table there are about 140,000 clones, around 70% of which are singletons. Specimen: PBMCs. Every receptor here comes from a woman in her sixties or seventies in good health and CMV-seropositive.

This clone was observed a handful of times. The chain has TRBV6-1 and TRBJ1-1, with D perhaps TRBD1 (6 bases). Germline values: CDR1 MNHNS, CDR2 SASEGT. V lost 6 bases and J 0 bases, leaving 11 bases between the germline ends. This CDR3 comprises 14 residues. The CDR3 here is CASRLQGLNTEAFF. CDR3 bases: TGTGCCAGCAGGCTACAGGGATTGAACACTGAAGCTTTCTTT.

There are a few counts of this clone. V and J are TRBV5-1 and TRBJ1-2; 7 bases line up with TRBD1. Germline V CDR1 and CDR2: SGHRS, YFSETQ. Trimming cost V 0 bases and J 2 bases; bases outside gene matches: 7. This CDR3 is built from 16 residues. The CDR3 sequence is CASSLGQGLVNYGYTF. Written as DNA, the CDR3 is TGCGCCAGCAGCTTGGGACAGGGTCTCGTCAACTATGGCTACACCTTC.

The V and J genes are TRBV11-2 and TRBJ2-1, with a tentative D call TRBD2 (6 bases). The CDR3 is 15 amino acids. Germline-derived CDR1 and CDR2 are SGHAT and FQNNGV. V lost 3 bases and J lost 0, with 9 bases in between. The CDR3 DNA follows: TGTGCCAGCAGCTTGGCGGGACTCTCCTACAATGAGCAGTTCTTC. Translation: CASSLAGLSYNEQFF.

This chain connects TRBV5-1 to TRBJ2-7; D unresolved. The ends were cut back, 9 bases at V and 6 bases at J, with 10 bases in the middle. The CDR3 spans 10 residues. CDR1 is SGHRS, CDR2 YFSETQ, per germline. CDR3 coding DNA: TGCGCCAAACCTAGGATCGAGCAGTACTTC. Protein sequence: CAKPRIEQYF.

This rearrangement joins TRBV9 to TRBJ2-7, with 7 nucleotides matching TRBD2. Losses at the gene ends were 6 bases for V and 7 bases for J; bases not matched to a gene: 16. CDR3 length: 15 amino acids. The germline CDR1 and CDR2 sequences are SGDLS and YYNGEE. The CDR3 spells CASTVGASGGSEQYF. In nucleotides, the CDR3 is TGTGCCAGCACCGTCGGTGCTAGCGGAGGTAGTGAGCAGTACTTC.

A few counts support this clone. The chain carries TRBV10-2 and TRBJ2-1; 10 nucleotides align to TRBD2. The CDR3 totals 14 residues. Germline trimming cut 8 bases from V and 8 bases from J; bases unmatched to any gene: 9. Germline V gives CDR1 WSHSY, CDR2 SAAADI. The CDR3 loop is CASHGTSGIDEQFF. As DNA, the CDR3 is TGCGCCAGCCATGGAACTAGCGGGATCGATGAGCAGTTCTTC.

This clone has just a few counts. This chain uses TRBV5-8 with TRBJ1-3; D unclear. CDR3 size: 11 residues. The germline gives CDR1 SGHTS, CDR2 YDEGEE. Trimming cost V 7 bases and J 7 bases, with 9 bases left between them. For the CDR3, the DNA is TGTGCCAGCGGGCTCGGTAACACCATATATTTT. Its protein product is CASGLGNTIYF.

The rearrangement links TRBV5-1 to TRBJ2-3; D is ambiguous. V lost 4 bases, J lost 1 base, and 13 bases lay in between. The CDR3 has 15 residues. Germline V gene data show CDR1 as SGHRS and CDR2 as YFSETQ. CDR3 in amino acids: CASSPGRLGTDTQYF. DNA of the CDR3: TGCGCCAGCAGCCCTGGTCGGCTAGGCACAGATACGCAGTATTTT.

The chain combines TRBV7-9 with TRBJ1-3, with a possible D match to TRBD1 (5 bases). V lost 1 base to trimming and J lost 1 base, with 11 bases between them. Germline loops: CDR1 SEHNR, CDR2 FQNEAQ (reference sequence). The CDR3 contains 16 residues. CDR3 in DNA: TGTGCCAGCAGCTTAGGTTCGACAGTTTCTGGAAACACCATATATTTT. This translates into CASSLGSTVSGNTIYF.

The CDR3 nucleotides are TGTGCCAGTAGTGCCGCGCGAGCGGGAGTTGGGGAGCAGTACTTC. It yields the protein CASSAARAGVGEQYF. This chain uses TRBV19 with TRBJ2-7, with 8 bases matching TRBD2. V lost 5 bases and J lost 7; bases outside the gene matches: 13. The CDR3 is made up of 15 amino acids. Germline V gene data show CDR1 as LNHDA and CDR2 as SQIVND (reference sequence).

The V call is TRBV6-5, the J call TRBJ1-1, with D perhaps TRBD1 (6 bases). V was shortened by 4 bases and J by 4 bases, with 16 bases between the two germline ends. Germline V gene sequence: CDR1 MNHEY, CDR2 SVGAGI. The CDR3 has 15 residues. The CDR3, as DNA: TGTGCCAGCAGTTCCTCGGGGGCCTGGGGCACTGAAGCTTTCTTT. Its protein product is CASSSSGAWGTEAFF.

The V gene is TRBV7-9, the J gene TRBJ1-2; 7 nucleotides line up with TRBD1. Germline V gives CDR1 SEHNR, CDR2 FQNEAQ (reference sequence). J lost 4 bases, V lost 3 bases, and 8 bases had no gene match. The CDR3 contains 15 residues. This chain's CDR3 is CASSFTPRGVYGYTF. The CDR3 DNA follows: TGTGCCAGCAGCTTTACTCCCAGGGGGGTCTATGGCTACACCTTC.

V gene TRBV25-1 combines with J gene TRBJ2-1; 9 bases map to TRBD2. The CDR3 has 16 residues. The germline V gene has CDR1 MGHDK and CDR2 SYGVNS. V lost 4 bases, J lost 2 bases, and 6 bases stayed unmatched. The CDR3 here is CASSGSGRSTYNEQFF. The CDR3, as DNA: TGTGCCAGCAGTGGTAGCGGGAGATCTACCTACAATGAGCAGTTCTTC.

The chain is built from TRBV11-2 and TRBJ2-3; D ambiguous. V was shortened by 5 bases and J by 2 bases, with 5 bases between the two germline ends. Germline V gene data show CDR1 as SGHAT and CDR2 as FQNNGV. The CDR3 is made up of 12 amino acids. CDR3 nucleotide sequence: TGTGCCAGCAGCCCCTTCACAGATACGCAGTATTTT. Its translation: CASSPFTDTQYF.

The chain joins TRBV28 to TRBJ2-2, with a weak D call TRBD2 (6 bases). This CDR3 comprises 15 residues. V was clipped by 6 bases and J by 3 bases, with 14 bases between them. Looked up from germline, CDR1 is MDHEN and CDR2 is SYDVKM. The CDR3 nucleotides read TGTGCCAGCAGCTACCCGGGACTTGACACCGGGGAGCTGTTTTTT. Translating gives CASSYPGLDTGELFF.

The chain is built from TRBV5-1 and TRBJ2-1; possible D gene TRBD2, 5 bases. CDR1 SGHRS and CDR2 YFSETQ come from the germline V gene. Between the trimmed V and J ends, which lost 6 bases and 7 bases, there was a span of 20 bases. There are 15 residues in the CDR3. In nucleotides, the CDR3 is TGCGCCAGCAACCCGGGGAACCACACTAAGAATGAGCAGTTCTTC. Its protein is CASNPGNHTKNEQFF.

This chain uses TRBV18 with TRBJ1-1; D remains unclear. From germline, CDR1 is KGHSH and CDR2 LQKENI. This CDR3 region has 14 residues. V dropped 0 bases and J dropped 3 bases, with 8 bases sitting between them. DNA for the CDR3: TGTGCCAGCTCACCACCATTGGGCCACACTGAAGCTTTCTTT. Residues: CASSPPLGHTEAFF.

The chain has TRBV21-1 and TRBJ2-2; TRBD1, the table's D call, lacks a check against the DNA. TRBV21-1 is a pseudogene segment. This CDR3 has 15 residues. The chain's CDR3 is CASSRRQGTTGELFF. The DNA for the CDR3 is TGTGCCAGCAGCCGGCGACAGGGAACCACCGGGGAGCTGTTTTTT.

In its sample, this clone was seen once. In DNA form, the CDR3 reads TGTGCCAGCAGCTACGGGGGACAGGGGACCGAGCAGTACTTC. This sequence encodes CASSYGGQGTEQYF. J is TRBJ2-7 and V is TRBV7-9, with 10 bases lining up with TRBD1. Trimming cost V 4 bases and J 6 bases; bases outside gene matches: 6. This CDR3 is built from 14 residues. The germline V gene has CDR1 SEHNR and CDR2 FQNEAQ (reference sequence).

The chain uses TRBV29-1 and TRBJ2-7; TRBD2 aligns across 7 bases. Germline-derived CDR1 and CDR2 are SQVTM and ANQGSEA. The CDR3 runs 13 residues. With 6 bases clipped from V and 6 bases from J, the junction kept 11 bases outside the gene matches. Written as DNA, the CDR3 is TGCAGCGTCCGGCTTTGGGGGGAGGGCGAGCAGTACTTC. Translated, it gives CSVRLWGEGEQYF.